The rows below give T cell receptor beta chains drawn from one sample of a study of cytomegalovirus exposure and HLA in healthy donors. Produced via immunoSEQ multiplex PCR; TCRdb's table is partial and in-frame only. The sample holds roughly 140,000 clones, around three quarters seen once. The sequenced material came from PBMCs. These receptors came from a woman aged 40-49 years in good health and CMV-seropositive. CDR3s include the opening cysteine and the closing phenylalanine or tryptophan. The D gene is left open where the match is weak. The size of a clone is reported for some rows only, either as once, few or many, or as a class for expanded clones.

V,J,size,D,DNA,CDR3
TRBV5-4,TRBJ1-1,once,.,TGTGCCAGCAGCTTAAACAGGGACAACACTGAAGCTTTCTTT,CASSLNRDNTEAFF
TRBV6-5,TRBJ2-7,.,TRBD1,TGTGCCAGCAGGCGCCGGGACAGTTCCTACGAGCAGTACTTC,CASRRRDSSYEQYF
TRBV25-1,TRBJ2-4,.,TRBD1,TGTGCCAGCAGTGACTCCAGGGGGCGAAACATTCAGTACTTC,CASSDSRGRNIQYF
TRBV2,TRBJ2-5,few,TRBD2,TGTGCCAGCAGTGTACTAGCGGGGGGGGAGACCCAGTACTTC,CASSVLAGGETQYF
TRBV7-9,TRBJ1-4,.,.,TGTGCCAGCAGCCGAGGGTCTGGCGAAAAACTGTTTTTT,CASSRGSGEKLFF
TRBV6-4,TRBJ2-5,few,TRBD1,TGTGCCAGCAGTTCACAGGGGGCGCGGGAGACCCAGTACTTC,CASSSQGARETQYF
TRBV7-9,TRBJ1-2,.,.,TGTGCCAGCAGCCCGGGACTCTATGGCTACACCTTC,CASSPGLYGYTF
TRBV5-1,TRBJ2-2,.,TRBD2,TGCGCCAGCAGCCCGGGACTAGCAGTAACCGGGGAGCTGTTTTTT,CASSPGLAVTGELFF
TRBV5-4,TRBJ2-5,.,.,TGTGCCGGCAGCCCTGCGACGGGCCAAGAGACCCAGTACTTC,CAGSPATGQETQYF
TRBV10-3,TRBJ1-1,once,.,TGTGCCATCAGTGAGATTAGCGGCAGCATGAACACTGAAGCTTTCTTT,CAISEISGSMNTEAFF
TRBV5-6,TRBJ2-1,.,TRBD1,TGTGCCAGCAGCCCGGCCGGGACAGGGGGCCAGGAGCAGTTCTTC,CASSPAGTGGQEQFF
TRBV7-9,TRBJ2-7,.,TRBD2,TGTGCCAGCAGCTTGGGCGGGGGGGTCTACGAGCAGTACTTC,CASSLGGGVYEQYF
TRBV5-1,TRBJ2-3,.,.,TGCGCCAGCAGCTTTGAACAGCCCACAGATACGCAGTATTTT,CASSFEQPTDTQYF
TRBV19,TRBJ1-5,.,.,TGTGCCAGTAGCGACCAAGGGGGGGGTCGGCAGCCCCAGCATTTT,CASSDQGGGRQPQHF
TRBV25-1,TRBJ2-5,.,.,TGTGCCGGCGTCGACTCGGCTGAGACCCAGTACTTC,CAGVDSAETQYF
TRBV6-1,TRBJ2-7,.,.,TGTGCCAGCAGTGTTGGCACGGGAGAGCAGTACTTC,CASSVGTGEQYF
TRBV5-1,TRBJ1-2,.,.,TGCGCCAGCAGCTTGGGAGCGACAGAGTACTATGGCTACACCTTC,CASSLGATEYYGYTF
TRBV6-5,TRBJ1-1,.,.,TGTGCCAGCAGTTACGTAGACAGGAGTGCTGAAGCTTTCTTT,CASSYVDRSAEAFF
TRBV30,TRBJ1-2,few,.,TGTGCCTGGAGTTGGGAGGGTCAGGCGGTTGGCTACACCTTC,CAWSWEGQAVGYTF
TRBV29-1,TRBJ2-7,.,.,TGCAGCGTCCGCCAGGGCAGCTCCTACGAGCAGTACTTC,CSVRQGSSYEQYF
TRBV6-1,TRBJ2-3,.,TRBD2,TGTGCCAGCAGTGCGGCCAGCGGGGGGATGGGGGGGGATACGCAGTATTTT,CASSAASGGMGGDTQYF
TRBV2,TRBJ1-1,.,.,TGTGCCAGCCACTTCGCCCCGGGAACGGAGAGCACTGAAGCTTTCTTT,CASHFAPGTESTEAFF
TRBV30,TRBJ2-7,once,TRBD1,TGTGCCTGGGACGCCGGGACAGGGGTTTACGAGCAGTACTTC,CAWDAGTGVYEQYF
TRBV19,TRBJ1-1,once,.,TGTGCCAGTAGCCTCGGGGGGGGTTACACTGAAGCTTTCTTT,CASSLGGGYTEAFF
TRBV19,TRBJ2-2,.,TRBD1,TGTGCCAGTATGGAGTTTGGGACAGCAAACACCGGGGAGCTGTTTTTT,CASMEFGTANTGELFF
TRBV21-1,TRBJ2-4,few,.,TGTGCCAGCAGCAAGGTTGGCGGGCTAGCCAAAAACATTCAGTACTTC,CASSKVGGLAKNIQYF
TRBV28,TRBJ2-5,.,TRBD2,TGTGCCAGCAATTCCCTAGCGGGGGGGGTAGAGACCCAGTACTTC,CASNSLAGGVETQYF
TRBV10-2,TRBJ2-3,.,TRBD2,TGCGCCAGCAGTGAGTCGGAGCGGGGGGCCGGCACAGATACGCAGTATTTT,CASSESERGAGTDTQYF
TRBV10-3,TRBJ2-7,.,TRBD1,TGTGCCATCAGCCCGGGACAGACCTACGAGCAGTACTTC,CAISPGQTYEQYF
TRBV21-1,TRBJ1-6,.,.,TGTGCCAGCAGCAAAAGGAACAGAGATAATTCACCCCTCCACTTT,CASSKRNRDNSPLHF
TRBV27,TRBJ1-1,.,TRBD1,TGTGCCAGCAGTTTAATACAGGGGGCGGGTCGGGCTTTCTTT,CASSLIQGAGRAFF
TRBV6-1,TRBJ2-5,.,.,TGTGCCAGCACCAGGGGGGCCCTTGAAGAGACCCAGTACTTC,CASTRGALEETQYF
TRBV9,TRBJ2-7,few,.,TGTGCCAGCAGCGTAGCTCCAGGAATCTACGAGCAGTACTTC,CASSVAPGIYEQYF
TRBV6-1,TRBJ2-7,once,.,TGTGCCAGCAGTGAAGCGGGGCCCTCCTACGAGCAGTACTTC,CASSEAGPSYEQYF
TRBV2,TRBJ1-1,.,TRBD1,TGTGCCAGCAGCCGAACAGGGGGGTACACTGAAGCTTTCTTT,CASSRTGGYTEAFF
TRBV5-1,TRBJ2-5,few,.,TGCGCCAGCAGCTTCGCGACACAAGGGGATAAGTACTTC,CASSFATQGDKYF
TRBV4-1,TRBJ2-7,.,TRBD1,TGCGCCAGCAGCCAAACTCAGGACAGGGGATCCATCGAGCAGTACTTC,CASSQTQDRGSIEQYF
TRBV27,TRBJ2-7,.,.,TGTGCCAGCAGCGAGCGCGCGGGACAGTACGTGCGGTACTTC,CASSERAGQYVRYF
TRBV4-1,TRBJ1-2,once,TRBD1,TGCGCCAGCAGCCTGTCTCGGGACAGGAATAACTATGGCTACACCTTC,CASSLSRDRNNYGYTF
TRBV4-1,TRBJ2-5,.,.,TGCGCCAGCAGCCAACTAGGTTGGGAGACCCAGTACTTC,CASSQLGWETQYF
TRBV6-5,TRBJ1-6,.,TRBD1,TGTGCCAGTAGAACAGGGGTAAGGCATTCACCCCTCCACTTT,CASRTGVRHSPLHF
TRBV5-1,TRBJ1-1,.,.,TGCGCCAGCAGCTTAATGGACAGGAACACTGAAGCTTTCTTT,CASSLMDRNTEAFF
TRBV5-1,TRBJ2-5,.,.,TGCGCCAGCAGCTTGAGGCCGGGTCCGTTAGAGACCCAGTACTTC,CASSLRPGPLETQYF
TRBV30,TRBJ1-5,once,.,TGTGCCTGGAGTGTACGGGGGTTAGGGGACAATCAGCCCCAGCATTTT,CAWSVRGLGDNQPQHF
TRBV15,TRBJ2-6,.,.,TGTGCCACCAGCAGAGGAGAACTCTCTGGGGCCAACGTCCTGACTTTC,CATSRGELSGANVLTF
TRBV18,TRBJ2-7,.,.,TGTGCCAGCTCACAGACCTTACTTCGGACGGGGTGGGGTGGTCCCGAGCAGTACTTC,CASSQTLLRTGWGGPEQYF
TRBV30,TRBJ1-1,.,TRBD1,TGTGCCTGGAGCGACAGGGTTGAAGCTTTCTTT,CAWSDRVEAFF
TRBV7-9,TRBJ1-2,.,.,TGTGCCAGCAGCTTAGACGGGACACTCTATGGCTACACCTTC,CASSLDGTLYGYTF
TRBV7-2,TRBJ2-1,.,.,TGTGCCAGCAGCTTAGTCGTAGCGGTAAGCTCCTACAATGAGCAGTTCTTC,CASSLVVAVSSYNEQFF
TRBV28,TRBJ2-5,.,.,TGTGCCAGCAGGGGGTACGCGTCGATGACAGATCAAGAGACCCAGTACTTC,CASRGYASMTDQETQYF
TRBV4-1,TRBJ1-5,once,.,TGCGCCAGCAGCCAAGATCCCGGGGGGGCGCGGGTCAATCAGCCCCAGCATTTT,CASSQDPGGARVNQPQHF
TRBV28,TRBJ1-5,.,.,TGTGCCAGCAGATCCCCAAATCAGCCCCAGCATTTT,CASRSPNQPQHF